What follows is one TCR beta chain and its context. The specificity of this receptor is unknown. Base quality data are lacking; no much larger clone is found one base away. The cohort consisted of hundreds of healthy bone marrow donors. At the time of sampling, every cohort member was nominally healthy, though immune exposures that went unrecorded were likely present. The donor was CMV seropositive and was included in the group of 289 seropositive cohort members. Each donor provided a peripheral blood sample, and peripheral blood mononuclear cells were used for TCR beta sequencing. The Qiagen DNeasy Blood Extraction Kit was used to extract genomic DNA from the blood cell samples. Libraries were built with the immunoSEQ multiplex PCR assay. The multiplex PCR relied on a mix of 60 forward primers for TCR Vbeta segments and 13 reverse primers for TCR Jbeta segments. A multiplex PCR assay on genomic DNA amplified the CDR3 region of rearranged TCR beta genes. The amplified TCR beta libraries were sequenced on the Illumina HiSeq System as 87-base-pair reads. As for the original processing: Across the 600 to 700 repertoires, a later analysis counted approximately 83 million unique TCR beta chains, around 11 million of which were shared by at least two donors. To remove PCR and sequencing errors, raw reads were error-corrected and collapsed into unique sequences using a nearest-neighbor algorithm that merged closely related sequences. V, D and J gene segments were assigned by aligning CDR3 sequences to IMGT reference sequences. For a sequence to be retained, at least a six-nucleotide match to both a V gene segment and a J gene segment was required. Rearrangements were called productive when the CDR3 lacked stop codons and stayed in frame with V and J; all others were non-productive. CDR3 was defined by IMGT convention, running from the second conserved V-encoded cysteine to the conserved J-encoded phenylalanine. Sequences without an unambiguous match to a single V gene segment were excluded from the earlier analysis of almost 600 of the donors. An earlier analysis of a few hundred of the donors classified V segments as functional when productive rearrangements were above 56.7% and as segregating when the standard deviation between donors was above 5%. A statistical classification framework was built to diagnose cytomegalovirus status from the catalog of TCR beta chain sequences. In a later analysis, V and J genes were assigned by comparing TCR nucleotide sequences against IMGT/GENE-DB human TR gene sequences. Using the TCRdist pipeline, a later analysis assigned CDR3 sequences along with most-parsimonious VDJ recombination scenarios. A later analysis defined each TCR beta chain by its CDR3 amino acid sequence plus V-gene family, and excluded reads lacking a unique V-gene family. In a later analysis, 450 to 600 highly shared, low-generation-probability nucleotide sequences were removed to address suspected cross-contamination and a sequencing artifact. A later analysis calculated a clonal expansion index for each public chain from normalized within-repertoire ranks of inferred template counts. In a later analysis, generation probabilities were computed with a VDJ recombination model fitted to out-of-frame rearrangements, and the resulting probabilities were checked against IGoR. Hypergeometric tests were used in a later analysis to score TCR-TCR, TCR-HLA and TCR-CMV co-occurrence, with a repertoire-size bias correction applied to the TCR pairs. In a later analysis, false discovery rates were estimated by permuting HLA or CMV assignments 20 times. A later analysis grouped co-occurring TCRs with DBSCAN, adding TCRdist sequence similarity when clustering within HLA-allele-positive subsets. Co-occurrence clustering excluded repertoires with fewer than 30,000 or more than 120,000 public chains, plus five with anomalous nucleotide sharing. TCRdb mirrors the immuneACCESS table, restricted to in-frame sequences. Some clones are absent from its copies; in checked studies, under half trace to an unresolved V gene, and the reason for the others is unknown. V and J calls and clone size are as listed in that table; D and trimming were resolved from the DNA. This sample is represented by 100,000 to 130,000 clones; under 80% of them were singletons. The top ten constitute about 14% of the sample.

This sample was included in a study of cytomegalovirus exposure and HLA in healthy donors (dated by TCRdb to about 2017). Context from the whole study: In an earlier analysis of 550 to 750 of the donors, under 300 Gb of sequence data and 117 million unique TCR beta sequences from approximately 180 million T cells were reported. An early release covering roughly 640 HLA-typed donors comprised 250 to 350 gigabases of sequencing data and around 86 million unique TCR sequences. All discovery cohort repertoires had been generated using a single sequencing platform. To predict cytomegalovirus infection status, the study combined high-throughput TCR immunosequencing, statistical association of individual TCRs with disease status, and machine learning. Among a few hundred genotyped donors of the cohort, an average of approximately 240,000 unique TCR beta nucleotide sequences were sequenced per donor, roughly 20% of them non-productive. In an earlier analysis of over 550 of the donors, high-throughput TCR beta sequencing was used to judge whether each TCR beta V gene segment behaved as functional or pseudogenic. Genome-wide SNP genotypes for about 65% of the 666 donors were used in a later genetic analysis, which treated that subset as a discovery cohort. The study was designed to test whether signatures of past pathogen exposure could be identified by cataloging public T cell receptors. HLA typing covered class I and class II loci at four-digit resolution. A later analysis re-analyzed previously published TCR beta repertoires from 660 or so donors and added high-resolution HLA genotyping to study TCR occurrence patterns. A handful of DR-DQ haplotypes were handled as single units for association and clustering because linkage in the cohort was strong. Donor age, sex, ethnicity and CMV serostatus were compiled alongside the repertoire data. A separate validation cohort of 100 to 150 different subjects was used in addition to the roughly 670-subject first cohort. The genetic ancestry cluster associated with self-reported Caucasian donors included around four fifths of the roughly 380 genotyped donors. The study profiled the T cell repertoires of about 720 subjects by immunosequencing and related them to cytomegalovirus serostatus. Rather than drawing on any new phenotypic data, the later analysis identified candidate immune exposures from TCR beta sequences and the way those sequences occurred across donors. Typing coverage varied by locus: roughly 620-640 donors for A, B, C, DRB1 and DQB1; approximately 500 for DQA1; some 610 for DPA1; approximately 450 for DPB1.

The study at large found these results: A cluster of highly shared sequence variants was judged likely to be a technical artifact of the sequencing pipeline. Immune exposure information for the cohort was limited to CMV serostatus. According to a later analysis, most CMV-associated TCR beta chains appeared to be HLA-restricted, and the HLA associations seemed to be driven largely by CMV exposure. Because the 87-base-pair reads could not distinguish some IMGT-functional V segments, including TRBV6-2 and TRBV6-3, those segments were excluded. Linkage disequilibrium might explain the correlated functional status among segregating V segments, but an unknown experimental factor could not be ruled out. A further reported finding was that TCR beta sequences accurately predicted the HLA-A and HLA-B alleles for most subjects in the first cohort. A later analysis found that HLA-associated TCR beta chains were more clonally expanded and had lower generation probabilities than equally common non-associated chains. An association between a missense DCLRE1C variant and V-gene and J-gene trimming of TCR beta chains was found in a later genetic analysis and replicated in an independent cohort. When HLA alleles, especially DR and DQ, strongly co-occurred, attributing TCR associations to individual alleles was difficult. An earlier analysis of approximately 540 of the donors showed that most TCR beta V segments appeared in productive rearrangements either about 90% or about 30% of the time, which broadly matched IMGT annotations. The classifier was reported to diagnose cytomegalovirus status with high specificity and sensitivity in both the original and validation cohorts. A later analysis associated about 18,000 TCR beta sequences with specific HLA alleles at a false discovery rate of 0.05. The study listed approximately 150 TCR beta chains as associated with cytomegalovirus. Three of the identified cytomegalovirus-associated TCR beta chains were confirmed in vitro to be specific for cytomegalovirus antigens. The cohort was sequenced for TCR beta chains only, and without alpha or paired-chain data the features that could be detected were limited. Fewer than 20 rarely observed V segments, including chromosome 9 orphons, were excluded from the earlier analysis of 550 to 700 of the donors because counts were too low. A later analysis found that TCR association rates varied across HLA loci, with DRB1 alleles showing the most associated TCRs and HLA-C alleles the fewest. Because HLA typing was unavailable for some donors at each locus, only the typed subset was used in association tests. Compared with the roughly 670-donor mean, donors in an Asian-associated ancestry cluster had fewer N-insertions in productive TCRs, according to a later genetic analysis. In a later analysis, several top co-occurrence clusters were reported to appear linked to parvovirus B19, influenza, CMV and Epstein-Barr virus. While some public TCRs were present in many individuals, most TCR sequences turned up only very rarely across donors. The presence/absence analyses assumed that sequencing depth was roughly uniform across donors, and that assumption may not be true. The authors suggested that the approach could potentially be generalized to other disease states and immunological phenotypes.

Trimming takes 5 bases from V and 1 base from J, and the germline ends sit 11 bases apart. According to the germline V gene (reference sequence), CDR1 reads GTSNPN and CDR2 reads SVGIG. The CDR3, cysteine through phenylalanine, is 13 amino acids long. Only CDR3 DNA is held: 39 bases, read in frame from base 1. The chain is encoded by TRBV30 joined to TRBJ1-1; TRBD1 is perhaps the D gene, given 6 matching bases. The sequenced sample was PBMCs. This receptor was identified in a woman between 35 and 50 years old in good health and CMV-seropositive. Read as DNA, the sequence is TGTGCCTGGGGAGGACAGCCGAACACTGAAGCTTTCTTT. Translated, it gives CAWGGQPNTEAFF.